The 21 T cell receptor beta chains presented below share a single source sample, sequenced in a study of blood T cell repertoires in COVID-19. Here immunoSEQ multiplex PCR was the method, and the copy in TCRdb shows in-frame clones only, minus some. The profile shows 200,000 to 250,000 clones, around 90% of them singletons. The sequenced sample consisted of peripheral blood. The receptors derive from a man in his fifties or sixties with COVID-19, enrolled during active disease.

V usage is TRBV2 and J usage is TRBJ1-2; weak D call: TRBD1 (5 bases). The CDR3 contains 14 residues. Germline loops: CDR1 SNHLY, CDR2 FYNNEI. Trimming shortened V by 3 bases and J by 0 bases, and 8 bases separated the two germline ends. In DNA, the CDR3 is TGTGCCAGCAGTGACGGGGGAACTAACTATGGCTACACCTTC. Its translation is CASSDGGTNYGYTF.

With respect to this clone: Within the sample, other DNA sequences also encode this same CDR3. This chain connects TRBV7-9 to TRBJ1-1, with 7 bases matching TRBD1. The CDR3 consists of 13 residues. CDR1 is SEHNR and CDR2 is FQNEAQ in the germline V gene (reference sequence). V shed 5 bases and J 1 base; nucleotides not matched to a gene: 1. Here the CDR3 DNA reads TGTGCCAGCAGCCGGACAGGGAACACTGAAGCTTTCTTT. It is translated as CASSRTGNTEAFF.

The V gene is TRBV7-8, the J gene TRBJ1-4; no definite D call. This CDR3 has 16 residues. Germline CDR1 is SGHVS and CDR2 is FQNEAQ. Trimming removed 2 bases at V and 7 bases at J, with 17 bases between. DNA of the CDR3: TGTGCCAGCAGCTTAAGGAGGCGGAGCAATATTGAAAAACTGTTTTTT. This codes for CASSLRRRSNIEKLFF.

The rearrangement joins TRBV6-5 to TRBJ1-1; possible D gene TRBD1, 6 bases. The CDR3 covers 16 residues. From germline, CDR1 is MNHEY and CDR2 SVGAGI. The V and J ends lost 4 bases and 4 bases respectively, with 19 bases between them. CDR3 sequence (DNA): TGTGCCAGCAGTTTCGACAGGCCCGTCGGCGGCACTGAAGCTTTCTTT. This sequence encodes CASSFDRPVGGTEAFF.

V is TRBV4-1 and J is TRBJ2-2, with D possibly matching TRBD1 (6 bases). The V gene lost 4 bases and the J gene lost 0 bases, with 12 bases spanning the gap. The CDR3 loop spans 16 amino acids. CDR1 MGHRA and CDR2 YSYEKL come from the germline V gene. The CDR3 here is CASSPRTAANTGELFF. The CDR3 nucleotides read TGCGCCAGCAGCCCACGGACAGCCGCGAACACCGGGGAGCTGTTTTTT.

The CDR3 spells CASSVGNRKETQYF. CDR3 DNA sequence: TGTGCCAGCAGCGTAGGGAACAGGAAAGAGACCCAGTACTTC. The chain combines TRBV9 with TRBJ2-5; D is perhaps TRBD1 (5 bases). From germline, CDR1 is SGDLS and CDR2 YYNGEE. The V end lost 0 bases, the J end lost 3 bases, and 9 bases lay between the germline ends. The CDR3 spans 14 residues. The full variable domain, rest sourced from reference TRBV9 and TRBJ2-5, is DSGVTQTPKHLITATGQRVTLRCSPRSGDLSVYWYQQSLDQGLQFLIQYYNGEERAKGNILERFSAQQFPDLHSELNLSSLELGDSALYFCASSVGNRKETQYFGPGTRLLVL.

The chain uses TRBV7-3 and TRBJ1-2, with 8 positions matching TRBD1. The J segment lost 3 bases and the V segment lost 5 bases, leaving 5 bases of the junction unmatched. From germline, CDR1 is SGHTA and CDR2 FQGTGA. The CDR3 consists of 14 residues. CDR3 DNA: TGTGCCAGCAGCCCCCGGACAGGGCACTATGGCTACACCTTC. This translates into CASSPRTGHYGYTF.

The count of this clone is one. The gene calls are TRBV7-9 and TRBJ1-1; TRBD1 is a possible D gene (5 bases). Germline assignment: CDR1 SEHNR and CDR2 FQNEAQ (reference sequence). The V and J ends lost 1 base and 1 base respectively, with 10 bases between them. The CDR3 length is 15 residues. CDR3 DNA sequence: TGTGCCAGCAGCTTAGGGGGCAGGAGGAACACTGAAGCTTTCTTT. Protein: CASSLGGRRNTEAFF.

The CDR3 protein is CASNQGGGYTF. The CDR3 bases are TGTGCCAGTAACCAGGGGGGCGGCTACACCTTC. This rearrangement joins TRBV19 to TRBJ1-2, with 7 positions matching TRBD1. The CDR3 has 11 residues. The ends lost 7 bases at V and 8 bases at J; junction bases unmatched: 4. Germline V gives CDR1 LNHDA, CDR2 SQIVND (reference sequence). Using reference TRBV19 and TRBJ1-2 for the parts outside the CDR3, the full variable domain is DGGITQSPKYLFRKEGQNVTLSCEQNLNHDAMYWYRQDPGQGLRLIYYSQIVNDFQKGDIAEGYSVSREKKESFPLTVTSAQKNPTAFYLCASNQGGGYTFGSGTRLTVV.

V gene TRBV19 combines with J gene TRBJ1-6; weak D call: TRBD1 (6 bases). Trimming removed 10 bases from V and 0 bases from J, with 13 bases in between. The germline V gene encodes CDR1 LNHDA and CDR2 SQIVND (reference sequence). CDR3 length: 15 residues. The CDR3 DNA sequence: TGTGCCACGAGGACAGCGAGCTCCTATAATTCACCCCTCCACTTT. Translating gives CATRTASSYNSPLHF. The full variable domain, its missing parts supplied by reference TRBV19 and TRBJ1-6, is DGGITQSPKYLFRKEGQNVTLSCEQNLNHDAMYWYRQDPGQGLRLIYYSQIVNDFQKGDIAEGYSVSREKKESFPLTVTSAQKNPTAFYLCATRTASSYNSPLHFGNGTRLTVT.

The V gene is TRBV12-2, the J gene TRBJ2-1; the tabulated D call, TRBD1, remains unverified against the DNA. TRBV12-2 has pseudogene status. The CDR3 spans 14 residues. The CDR3 region is CATRGQGIVDEQFF. Here the CDR3 DNA reads TGTGCAACTCGAGGACAGGGGATCGTCGATGAGCAGTTCTTC.

The V and J genes are TRBV5-1 and TRBJ2-2, with a weak D call TRBD2 (5 bases). CDR1 is SGHRS, CDR2 YFSETQ, per germline. V lost 1 base, J lost 6 bases, and 10 bases lay in between. This CDR3 comprises 14 residues. This chain's CDR3 is CASSLLSAAGELFF. The CDR3 DNA is TGCGCCAGCAGCTTGTTGTCAGCGGCCGGGGAGCTGTTTTTT.

The J gene is TRBJ2-7, the V gene TRBV5-1, with a tentative D call TRBD1 (6 bases). The CDR3 consists of 14 residues. Trimming took off 7 bases at V and 5 bases at J, with 19 bases between the two ends. Germline V gives CDR1 SGHRS, CDR2 YFSETQ. The CDR3 spells CASRIRTVKDEQYF. The CDR3 nucleotides are TGCGCCAGCCGCATTAGGACAGTAAAAGACGAGCAGTACTTC.

The J gene is TRBJ2-7, the V gene TRBV3-1 (or the pseudogene TRBV3-2); D gene ambiguous. Looked up from germline, CDR1 is LGHDT and CDR2 is YNNKEL (reference sequence). V lost 4 bases and J lost 0, with 7 bases in between. This CDR3 has 13 residues. CDR3 in DNA: TGTGCCAGCAGCCGGCCACCCTCCTACGAGCAGTACTTC. Residues: CASSRPPSYEQYF.

The chain combines TRBV20-1 with TRBJ2-7, with 9 bases identical to TRBD2. CDR1 DFQATT and CDR2 SNEGSKA come from the germline V gene (reference sequence). J lost 1 base, V lost 3 bases, and 4 bases had no gene match. This CDR3 has 14 amino acids. The DNA of the CDR3 is TGCAGTGCTAGTAGCGGGAGCTGGTCCTACGAGCAGTACTTC. Amino acid sequence: CSASSGSWSYEQYF.

The chain is built from TRBV9 and TRBJ1-6; 10 bases are a match to TRBD1. CDR3 length: 14 amino acids. Looked up from germline, CDR1 is SGDLS and CDR2 is YYNGEE. J was trimmed by 10 bases and V by 3 bases; bases with no gene match: 4. The CDR3 is CASSGGQGLSPLHF. CDR3 coding DNA: TGTGCCAGCAGCGGGGGACAGGGGTTGTCACCCCTCCACTTT. Full variable domain (remainder filled in from reference TRBV9 and TRBJ1-6): DSGVTQTPKHLITATGQRVTLRCSPRSGDLSVYWYQQSLDQGLQFLIQYYNGEERAKGNILERFSAQQFPDLHSELNLSSLELGDSALYFCASSGGQGLSPLHFGNGTRLTVT.

The chain carries TRBV7-9 and TRBJ1-1; D is unresolved. This CDR3 spans 16 amino acids. The V and J ends lost 5 bases and 1 base respectively, with 17 bases between them. The germline gives CDR1 SEHNR, CDR2 FQNEAQ (reference sequence). CDR3 in DNA: TGTGCCAGCAGCCCCGATGGAGGACTTACGAACACTGAAGCTTTCTTT. The encoded protein is CASSPDGGLTNTEAFF.

The rearrangement joins TRBV12-3 or TRBV12-4 to TRBJ1-2; no firm D call. Trimming stripped 1 base from V and 3 bases from J, with 6 bases between. This CDR3 is 13 amino acids long. CDR3 sequence reads: CASSLVGDYGYTF. CDR3 in DNA: TGTGCCAGCAGTTTAGTCGGGGACTATGGCTACACCTTC.

The chain carries TRBV19 and TRBJ1-5; 7 positions agree with TRBD1. Germline CDR1 reads LNHDA; CDR2 reads SQIVND (reference sequence). The CDR3 covers 15 residues. V was pared by 4 bases and J by 0 bases, with 3 bases of the junction left unmatched. CDR3 region: CASSTDRTSNQPQHF. The CDR3 DNA sequence: TGTGCCAGTAGTACGGACAGGACTAGCAATCAGCCCCAGCATTTT. Complete variable domain (other parts from reference TRBV19 and TRBJ1-5): DGGITQSPKYLFRKEGQNVTLSCEQNLNHDAMYWYRQDPGQGLRLIYYSQIVNDFQKGDIAEGYSVSREKKESFPLTVTSAQKNPTAFYLCASSTDRTSNQPQHFGDGTRLSIL.

The V call is TRBV28, the J call TRBJ1-5; the D gene is possibly TRBD1 (6 bases). V shed 5 bases and J shed 0 bases, with 23 bases lying between them. Germline-derived CDR1 and CDR2 are MDHEN and SYDVKM. CDR3 length: 19 residues. The CDR3 loop is CASSDLQGPGMGSNQPQHF. CDR3 bases: TGTGCCAGCAGTGATCTACAGGGCCCCGGGATGGGTAGCAATCAGCCCCAGCATTTT.

The chain links TRBV4-2 to TRBJ2-1; the match to TRBD2 covers 9 bases. The CDR3 loop spans 17 amino acids. Germline CDR1 reads LGHNA; CDR2 reads YNFKEQ. V shed 7 bases and J 4 bases; nucleotides not matched to a gene: 14. CDR3 region: CASKASGIHPSYNEQFF. The CDR3 coding sequence is TGTGCCAGCAAGGCTAGCGGGATACATCCTAGTTACAATGAGCAGTTCTTC.